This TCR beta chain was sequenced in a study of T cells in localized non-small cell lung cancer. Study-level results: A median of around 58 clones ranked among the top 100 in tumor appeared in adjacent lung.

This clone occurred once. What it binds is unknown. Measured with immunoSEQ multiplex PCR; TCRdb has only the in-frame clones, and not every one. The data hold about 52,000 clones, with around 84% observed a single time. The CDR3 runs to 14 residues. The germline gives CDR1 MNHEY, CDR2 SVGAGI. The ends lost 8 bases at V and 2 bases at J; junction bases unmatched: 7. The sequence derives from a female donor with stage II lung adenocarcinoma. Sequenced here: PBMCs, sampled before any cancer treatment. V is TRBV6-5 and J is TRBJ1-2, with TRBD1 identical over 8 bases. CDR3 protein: CASSFGTGNYGYTF. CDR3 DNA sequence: TGTGCCAGCTCTTTCGGGACAGGCAACTATGGCTACACCTTC.